This TCR beta chain was sequenced during a study of shared clonotypes between healthy human individuals. General study results and limits: Across subsets, estimated richness was generally greater for naive than for memory populations.

Donors, without exception, were Caucasian adults residing in Nashville, Tennessee. A CD45RA-negative memory subset and a CD45RA+ naive subset were separated from the CD4+ cells. Sequencing used immunoSEQ multiplex PCR; TCRdb keeps in-frame clones, though not all of them. The sample has some 1.4 million clones, about 96% seen once. The count of this clone is one. The antigen remains unidentified. The junction had 5 bases not matched to a gene; V was cut back by 1 base and J by 5 bases. The CDR3 covers 15 residues. From germline, CDR1 is WNHNN and CDR2 SYGVQD (reference sequence). This sequence originates from a man between 25 and 39 years old in good health. This chain connects TRBV10-1 to TRBJ2-7; 10 positions agree with TRBD1. Sequences were obtained from naive CD4+ T cells sorted from blood. Subset indicated: CD45RA+ positively selected. The CDR3: CASSEYGTGEHEQYF. The DNA for the CDR3 is TGCGCCAGCAGTGAGTATGGGACAGGGGAACACGAGCAGTACTTC.